This entry lists 12 T cell receptor beta chains sequenced from one sample in a study of cytomegalovirus exposure and HLA in healthy donors. Sequencing used immunoSEQ multiplex PCR; TCRdb keeps in-frame clones, though not all of them. Of roughly 100,000 clones listed, 86% are singletons. Specimen: PBMCs. Every receptor here comes from a woman under 30 in good health and CMV-seropositive.

The table lists this clone with a count of one. This rearrangement joins TRBV2 to TRBJ2-5, with TRBD1 matching 8 bases. The V gene's germline CDR1 is SNHLY and CDR2 FYNNEI. The CDR3 covers 13 residues. Trimming took 4 bases from V and 9 from J; bases not matched to a gene: 7. The CDR3 sequence is CASSGGDRRAQYF. CDR3 DNA sequence: TGTGCCAGCAGTGGCGGGGACAGGCGGGCCCAGTACTTC.

In its sample, this clone was seen many times. The chain has TRBV6-1 and TRBJ1-1; D remains ambiguous. Germline lookup yields CDR1 MNHNS and CDR2 SASEGT. The CDR3 extends over 13 amino acids. V gave up 10 bases and J gave up 4 bases, with 16 bases separating them. In nucleotides, the CDR3 is TGTGCCACAACTCACCTGGAGTCCACTGAAGCTTTCTTT. Translated: CATTHLESTEAFF.

The V gene is TRBV4-2, the J gene TRBJ2-5; TRBD2 aligns across 9 bases. Germline values: CDR1 LGHNA, CDR2 YNFKEQ. The V gene end was trimmed by 0 bases and the J gene end by 5 bases; junction bases not matched to a gene: 7. The CDR3 length is 16 residues. The CDR3 DNA is TGTGCCAGCAGCCAAGAAGGCGGGGGGGCCGGGGAGACCCAGTACTTC. It translates to CASSQEGGGAGETQYF.

This chain's CDR3 is CATSRDRETGNTIYF. The CDR3 DNA reads TGTGCCACCAGCAGAGACCGGGAAACTGGAAACACCATATATTTT. This sequence joins TRBV15 and TRBJ1-3; no reliable D call. This CDR3 region has 15 residues. V was shortened by 0 bases and J by 2 bases, with 8 bases between the two germline ends. Germline V gene lookup returns CDR1 LNHNV and CDR2 YYDKDF (reference sequence).

The chain couples TRBV5-1 to TRBJ2-5; 8 bases match TRBD1. This CDR3 has 15 residues. Germline V gene lookup returns CDR1 SGHRS and CDR2 YFSETQ. Trimming removed 1 base from V and 1 base from J; junction bases left unmatched: 3. CDR3 region: CASSLQGAGQETQYF. As DNA, the CDR3 is TGCGCCAGCAGCTTGCAGGGGGCGGGCCAAGAGACCCAGTACTTC.

This chain's CDR3 is CASSTTGQLNSPLHF. The CDR3 DNA reads TGTGCCAGTAGTACTACGGGACAGCTTAATTCACCCCTCCACTTT. This chain joins TRBV19 and TRBJ1-6; 7 bases are a match to TRBD1. Germline trimming cut 4 bases from V and 6 bases from J; bases unmatched to any gene: 6. Germline lookup yields CDR1 LNHDA and CDR2 SQIVND (reference sequence). The CDR3 extends over 15 amino acids.

V gene TRBV12-5 combines with J gene TRBJ1-2; no reliable D call. CDR3 length equals 12 residues. Germline V CDR1 and CDR2: LGHNT, FRNRAP. Trimming pared 2 bases from V and 4 bases from J, leaving 5 bases between. The CDR3 spells CASGLSFYGYTF. In nucleotides, the CDR3 is TGTGCTAGTGGTTTGAGCTTCTATGGCTACACCTTC.

The chain uses TRBV7-9 and TRBJ2-1; 7 nucleotides line up with TRBD2. V shed 5 bases, J shed 6 bases, and the junction held 10 bases outside the gene matches. The CDR3 runs 15 residues. Germline loops: CDR1 SEHNR, CDR2 FQNEAQ (reference sequence). CDR3 region: CASSVTLASFNEQFF. For the CDR3, the DNA is TGTGCCAGCAGCGTTACACTAGCGAGTTTCAATGAGCAGTTCTTC.

This clone has a single count. The rearrangement links TRBV30 to TRBJ2-3, with D perhaps TRBD2 (5 bases). Trimming took 4 bases from V and 0 from J, leaving 8 bases between them. The CDR3 loop spans 13 amino acids. Germline loops: CDR1 GTSNPN, CDR2 SVGIG (reference sequence). CDR3 protein: CAWTTGSTDTQYF. The CDR3 DNA follows: TGTGCCTGGACGACGGGAAGCACAGATACGCAGTATTTT.

This clone was recorded only once. This chain joins TRBV2 and TRBJ2-1, with a possible D match to TRBD2 (6 bases). CDR1 and CDR2 (germline): SNHLY, FYNNEI. With 10 bases removed from V and 2 bases from J, the gap between germline ends came to 12 bases. This CDR3 region has 13 residues. CDR3 in DNA: TGTGCCACCAAGAGCGGGCCCTACAATGAGCAGTTCTTC. Encoded protein: CATKSGPYNEQFF.

V usage is TRBV6-1 and J usage is TRBJ1-2; D call uncertain. This CDR3 is built from 12 residues. V lost 1 base to trimming and J lost 8 bases, with 8 bases between them. Germline V gene data show CDR1 as MNHNS and CDR2 as SASEGT. The CDR3 spells CASSEGTWGYTF. CDR3 sequence (DNA): TGTGCCAGCAGTGAAGGGACTTGGGGCTACACCTTC.

The V call is TRBV5-4, the J call TRBJ2-5; 8 bases map to TRBD1. Germline V gene lookup returns CDR1 SGHNT and CDR2 YYREEE (reference sequence). Unmatched junction bases numbered 14, after V lost 4 bases and J lost 9 bases. The CDR3 loop spans 15 amino acids. The CDR3 loop is CASSADRDPSWAQYF. The CDR3 DNA is TGTGCCAGCAGCGCGGACAGGGACCCCTCTTGGGCCCAGTACTTC.